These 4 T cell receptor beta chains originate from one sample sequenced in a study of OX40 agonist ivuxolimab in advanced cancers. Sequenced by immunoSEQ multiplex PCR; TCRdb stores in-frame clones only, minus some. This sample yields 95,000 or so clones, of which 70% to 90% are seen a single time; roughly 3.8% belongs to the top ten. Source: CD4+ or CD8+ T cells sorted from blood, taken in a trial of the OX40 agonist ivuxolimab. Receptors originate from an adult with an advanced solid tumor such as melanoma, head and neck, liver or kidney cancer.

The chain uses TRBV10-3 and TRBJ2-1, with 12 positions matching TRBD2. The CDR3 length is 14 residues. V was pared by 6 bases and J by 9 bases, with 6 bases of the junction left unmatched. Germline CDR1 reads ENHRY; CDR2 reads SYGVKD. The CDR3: CAISPSSGGGEQFF. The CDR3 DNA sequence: TGTGCCATCAGCCCCTCTAGCGGGGGGGGTGAGCAGTTCTTC.

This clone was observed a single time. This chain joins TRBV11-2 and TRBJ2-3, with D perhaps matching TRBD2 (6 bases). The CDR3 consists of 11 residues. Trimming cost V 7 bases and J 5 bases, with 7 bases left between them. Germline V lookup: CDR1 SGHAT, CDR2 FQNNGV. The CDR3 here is CASTGVDTQYF. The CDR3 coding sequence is TGTGCCAGCACGGGAGTAGATACGCAGTATTTT.

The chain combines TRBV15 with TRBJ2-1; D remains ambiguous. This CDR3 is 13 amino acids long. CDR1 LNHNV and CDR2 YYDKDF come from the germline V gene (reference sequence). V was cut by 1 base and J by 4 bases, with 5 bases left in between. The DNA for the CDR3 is TGTGCCACCAGCAGAGGACGGTACAATGAGCAGTTCTTC. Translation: CATSRGRYNEQFF. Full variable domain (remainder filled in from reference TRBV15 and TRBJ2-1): DAMVIQNPRYQVTQFGKPVTLSCSQTLNHNVMYWYQQKSSQAPKLLFHYYDKDFNNEADTPDNFQSRRPNTSFCFLDIRSPGLGDTAMYLCATSRGRYNEQFFGPGTRLTVL.

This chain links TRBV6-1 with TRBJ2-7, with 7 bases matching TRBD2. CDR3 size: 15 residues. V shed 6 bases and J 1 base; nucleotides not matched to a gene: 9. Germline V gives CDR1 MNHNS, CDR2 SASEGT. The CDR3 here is CASSPTGTISYEQYF. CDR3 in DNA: TGTGCCAGCAGCCCTACCGGGACTATATCCTACGAGCAGTACTTC.